This TCR beta chain is drawn from a study of control samples from healthy donors and cancer patients. V dropped 3 bases and J dropped 4 bases, with 16 bases sitting between them. Germline V lookup: CDR1 SGDLS, CDR2 YYNGEE. The CDR3 sequence is 15 residues long. Sequencing was performed with immunoSEQ multiplex PCR; in TCRdb, only in-frame clones are kept and a portion is missing. The data hold approximately 150,000 clones, with about 89% observed a single time. The receptor was isolated from a young man in good health. The chain couples TRBV9 to TRBJ1-2, with a weak D call TRBD1 (5 bases). The specimen was blood. The CDR3 spells CASSEGEGQVYGYTF. The CDR3 nucleotides read TGTGCCAGCAGCGAGGGAGAGGGGCAAGTCTATGGCTACACCTTC.